This T cell receptor (beta chain) was found in a study of naive and memory T cell subsets. Four PCR rounds used nested alpha and beta constant region primers plus the SP2 primer. Reverse transcription of blood and skin TCR RNA was primed at alpha and beta constant regions. One entry per CDR3 protein, called by TCRdb with MiXCR from the 5' RACE reads. Here the sample spans 30,000 to 40,000 distinct CDR3 sequences, around 17% being singletons. A UMI-containing oligonucleotide was joined by 3' ligation to the TCR cDNA template. Whole-blood samples were 2 to 2.5 ml of peripheral blood from healthy adult volunteers. There are many counts of this clonotype. The sequence derives from a female donor in good health.

CDR3 in DNA: TGTGCCAGCAACTACCTCCCGGGACGGGATACAGATACGCAGTATTTT. Protein sequence: CASNYLPGRDTDTQYF. The V and J genes are TRBV2 and TRBJ2-3; either TRBD1 or TRBD2 may supply D (5 bases each). V dropped 7 bases and J dropped 3 bases, with 20 bases sitting between them. Germline CDR1 is SNHLY and CDR2 is FYNNEI. The CDR3 spans 16 residues.